These 9 T cell receptor beta chains were sequenced from one sample in a study of response to subunit inactivated influenza vaccine. Via MiXCR, TCRdb re-called the RT-PCR reads, giving one row per CDR3 protein. The repertoire has about half a million distinct CDR3 sequences, approximately 7.6% of them found once; the top ten carry 10% to 15%. The sequenced sample was PBMCs from blood, obtained around 25 months after vaccination. These receptor sequences come from a man between 50 and 70 years old who received an inactivated influenza vaccine.

This clonotype was picked up a small number of times. The rearrangement joins TRBV4-2 to TRBJ2-3; TRBD2 agrees at 8 bases. The CDR3 totals 15 residues. Trimming cost V 4 bases and J 10 bases; bases outside gene matches: 13. From germline, CDR1 is LGHNA and CDR2 YNFKEQ. The CDR3 DNA reads as TGTGCCAGCAGCCTAGAGGAGCGGGGGAGGAATTCGCAGTATTTT. Translating it yields CASSLEERGRNSQYF.

This clonotype has just a few counts. The gene calls are TRBV20-1 and TRBJ1-1; D not certain. The CDR3 is made up of 12 amino acids. In germline, CDR1 is DFQATT, CDR2 SNEGSKA (reference sequence). V lost 6 bases to trimming and J lost 6 bases, with 14 bases between them. The CDR3 region is CSAQGRFAEAFF. Here the CDR3 DNA reads TGCAGTGCCCAAGGAAGATTCGCTGAAGCTTTCTTT.

This clonotype has at least ten counts. V usage is TRBV6-1 and J usage is TRBJ1-1, with 11 bases identical to TRBD1. The V segment lost 4 bases and the J segment 5 bases; nucleotides outside the gene matches: 6. Germline V gene sequence: CDR1 MNHNS, CDR2 SASEGT. This CDR3 is built from 15 residues. CDR3 sequence reads: CASSARTGGNTEAFF. The DNA of the CDR3 is TGTGCCAGCAGTGCCCGGACAGGGGGCAATACTGAAGCTTTCTTT.

At least ten counts were recorded for this clonotype. The junction does not match germline at one end; this may be a read error. This chain uses TRBV5-1 with TRBJ2-2, with a tentative D call TRBD1 (6 bases). The CDR3 is 16 amino acids. CDR1 SGHRS and CDR2 YFSETQ come from the germline V gene. The chain's CDR3 is CASSYQDQGNPGELFF. CDR3 DNA: TGCGCCAGCAGCTACCAGGACCAGGGGAACCCCGGGGAGCTGTTTTTT.

This clonotype has only a few counts. This chain links TRBV5-1 with TRBJ1-1; unclear D gene. V lost 1 base and J 4 bases, leaving 8 bases between the germline ends. This CDR3 is 13 amino acids long. Germline V lookup: CDR1 SGHRS, CDR2 YFSETQ. The CDR3 reads CASSLTLGTEAFF. For the CDR3, the DNA is TGCGCCAGCAGCTTGACTTTGGGCACTGAAGCTTTCTTT. The full variable domain, rest sourced from reference TRBV5-1 and TRBJ1-1, is KAGVTQTPRYLIKTRGQQVTLSCSPISGHRSVSWYQQTPGQGLQFLFEYFSETQRNKGNFPGRFSGRQFSNSRSEMNVSTLELGDSALYLCASSLTLGTEAFFGQGTRLTVV.

There are many counts of this clonotype. The rearrangement uses TRBV29-1 and TRBJ2-3; D is possibly TRBD1 (6 bases). The CDR3 spans 16 residues. Germline lookup yields CDR1 SQVTM and CDR2 ANQGSEA. Trimming removed 4 bases from V and 1 base from J, with 18 bases in between. Written as DNA, the CDR3 is TGCAGCGTTGGCCCTTTATGGGGGCGAGGCACAGATACGCAGTATTTT. It yields the protein CSVGPLWGRGTDTQYF.

This clonotype was detected once. The genes are TRBV12-3 or TRBV12-4 and TRBJ1-2, with D hard to call. The V end was cut by 6 bases, the J end by 5 bases, with 7 bases between. The CDR3 sequence is 11 residues long. Here the CDR3 DNA reads TGTGCCAGCAGCAATCGTTATGGCTACACCTTC. Its protein is CASSNRYGYTF.

This clonotype was observed at least ten times. V usage is TRBV28 and J usage is TRBJ2-2, with TRBD2 matching 10 bases. The V segment lost 5 bases and the J segment 5 bases; nucleotides outside the gene matches: 8. Germline values: CDR1 MDHEN, CDR2 SYDVKM. The CDR3 sequence is 16 residues long. CDR3 coding DNA: TGTGCCAGCAGTCTCCCCGGGACTAGCGAGACCGGGGAGCTGTTTTTT. Residues: CASSLPGTSETGELFF. Combining the CDR3 with reference TRBV28 and TRBJ2-2 gives the whole variable domain DVKVTQSSRYLVKRTGEKVFLECVQDMDHENMFWYRQDPGLGLRLIYFSYDVKMKEKGDIPEGYSVSREKKERFSLILESASTNQTSMYLCASSLPGTSETGELFFGEGSRLTVL.

This clonotype was seen repeatedly, ten times or more. The rearrangement links TRBV10-3 to TRBJ1-1, with D possibly being TRBD1 (6 bases). The length of the CDR3 is 15 residues. The V gene lost 0 bases and the J gene lost 0 bases, with 8 bases spanning the gap. Germline CDR1 reads ENHRY; CDR2 reads SYGVKD. CDR3 sequence (DNA): TGTGCCATCAGTGAGTCTTCAGGGGTGAACACTGAAGCTTTCTTT. Translated: CAISESSGVNTEAFF.